This T cell receptor (beta chain) was identified in a study of cytomegalovirus exposure and HLA in healthy donors. Study-level points and caveats: DRB1 had the most TCR associations and HLA-C the fewest, a later analysis found, with rates varying by HLA locus. A list of approximately 160 TCR beta chains associated with cytomegalovirus was given.

Donors had nominal health at sampling but likely had unrecorded immune exposures. The CDR3 is 13 amino acids. Per the germline V gene, CDR1 is SGDLS and CDR2 is YYNGEE. Trimming took off 4 bases at V and 11 bases at J, with 13 bases between the two ends. Worth noting for this clone: Its antigen is undetermined.

This PCR relied on a set of 60 Vbeta primers and 13 Jbeta primers. In the authors' workflow: There were some 87 million unique TCR beta chains by a later count, and approximately 11 million of them were shared. Produced via immunoSEQ multiplex PCR; TCRdb's table is partial and in-frame only. V, J and clone size derive from that table, while D and trimming were established from the DNA sequence. This listing includes more than 130,000 clones. Input material: PBMCs. The gene calls are TRBV9 and TRBJ1-6; TRBD1 is a possible D gene (5 bases). The source is a man in his forties in good health and CMV-seronegative. CDR3 loop: CASSPRDFTPLHF. CDR3 nucleotide sequence: TGTGCCAGCAGCCCCCGGGACTTTACACCCCTCCACTTT.